The clone carrying this T cell receptor (gamma chain) was seen a few times. Its target is unknown. One end of the junction varies from germline; a read error may be responsible. The CDR3 is made up of 13 amino acids. Using around 210 ng of biopsy DNA, TRG was amplified with LymphoTrack primers. TCRdb re-processed the multiplex PCR reads via CATT. The sample contains approximately 220 gamma-chain clones, approximately 62% of which appear only once. Each case's genomic DNA was extracted from ten roughly 5.1-µm formalin-fixed paraffin-embedded scrolls. This sample stems from a study of intestinal T cells in coeliac disease. Whole-study context: Mean age was 16.0 for coeliac patients versus 50 to 65 for controls. Notes on the study in general: With TRG, approximately 95% of biopsies (about 95% of the 54) were classified correctly.

This receptor was taken from a human donor who served as a control with a normal duodenal biopsy, not a healthy volunteer. The gene calls are TRGV11 and TRGJ1 or TRGJ2. TRGV11 is an ORF; its function is uncertain. Sequencing used a duodenal biopsy. CDR3 in amino acids: CACWIRPGGRNVF. CDR3 nucleotides: TGTGCCTGCTGGATTAGGCCCGGGGGGAGAAACGTCTTT.